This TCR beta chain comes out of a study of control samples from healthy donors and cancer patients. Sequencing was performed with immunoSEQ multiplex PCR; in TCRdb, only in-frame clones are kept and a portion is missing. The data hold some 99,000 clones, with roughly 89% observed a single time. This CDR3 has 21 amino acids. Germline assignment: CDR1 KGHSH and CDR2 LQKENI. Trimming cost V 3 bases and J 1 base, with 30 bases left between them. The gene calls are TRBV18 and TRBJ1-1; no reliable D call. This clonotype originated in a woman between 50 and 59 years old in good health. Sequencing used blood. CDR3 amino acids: CASSPQRGYVAKHLGNTEAFF. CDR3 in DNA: TGTGCCAGCTCACCCCAGAGAGGGTATGTGGCGAAGCATCTGGGGAACACTGAAGCTTTCTTT.